These 4 T cell receptor beta chains were sequenced from one sample in a study of blood T cell repertoires in COVID-19. The method was immunoSEQ multiplex PCR; TCRdb's version includes in-frame clones alone and lacks a portion of them. This sample has about 140,000 clones; 70% to 80% occur once, and the top ten carry approximately 9%. Specimen: peripheral blood. The source is a woman between 45 and 60 years old with active or convalescent COVID-19.

By share of the sample, this clone is medium-sized. This sequence joins TRBV5-6 and TRBJ1-1; D ambiguous. Per the germline V gene, CDR1 is SGHDT and CDR2 is YYEEEE. Trimming left V 1 base short and J 6 bases short, with 16 bases between. There are 15 residues in the CDR3. The CDR3 sequence is CASSLPGKGGSEAFF. The CDR3 nucleotides are TGTGCCAGCAGCTTGCCGGGGAAGGGCGGGTCTGAAGCTTTCTTT.

The chain carries TRBV19 and TRBJ2-1; 10 bases are shared with TRBD2. After removal of 5 bases from V and 0 bases from J, the junction contained 4 bases not matched to a gene. The CDR3 runs to 16 residues. Germline V gene lookup returns CDR1 LNHDA and CDR2 SQIVND (reference sequence). The CDR3 reads CASSFPSGSSYNEQFF. CDR3 DNA: TGTGCCAGTAGTTTCCCTAGCGGGAGCTCCTACAATGAGCAGTTCTTC.

The chain employs TRBV30 and TRBJ2-5, with 7 bases identical to TRBD1. J gave up 2 bases and V 4 bases, and 7 bases lay outside the gene matches. This CDR3 has 14 amino acids. Germline lookup yields CDR1 GTSNPN and CDR2 SVGIG (reference sequence). CDR3 sequence reads: CAWNPGTAQETQYF. The DNA for the CDR3 is TGTGCCTGGAACCCAGGGACAGCGCAAGAGACCCAGTACTTC.

This chain links TRBV15 with TRBJ1-1; D may be TRBD1 (5 bases). CDR1 is LNHNV, CDR2 YYDKDF, per germline (reference sequence). Trimming removed 4 bases at V and 2 bases at J, with 17 bases between. This CDR3 comprises 16 residues. CDR3 amino acids: CATSKAQTGHNTEAFF. The CDR3 region has the DNA TGTGCCACCAGCAAAGCACAAACCGGACACAACACTGAAGCTTTCTTT.